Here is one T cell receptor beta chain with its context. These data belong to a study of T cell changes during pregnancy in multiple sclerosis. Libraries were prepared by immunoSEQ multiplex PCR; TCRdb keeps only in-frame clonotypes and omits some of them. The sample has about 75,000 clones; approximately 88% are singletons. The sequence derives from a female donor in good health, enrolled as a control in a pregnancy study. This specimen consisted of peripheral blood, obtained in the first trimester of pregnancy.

The CDR3 region has the DNA TGTGCCAGCAGCTCCACCTGGATAGCGGGAGCGAACGAGCAGTACTTC. As protein: CASSSTWIAGANEQYF. The chain joins TRBV7-9 to TRBJ2-7; TRBD2 matches 9 bases. There are 16 residues in the CDR3. V shed 4 bases, J shed 5 bases, and the junction held 12 bases outside the gene matches. Germline V gene data show CDR1 as SEHNR and CDR2 as FQNEAQ (reference sequence).